A selection of T cell receptor beta chains follows, all from one sample in a study of T cell changes during pregnancy in multiple sclerosis. The repertoire was sequenced with immunoSEQ multiplex PCR; TCRdb's copy has only in-frame clones and lacks some. Among around 92,000 clones listed, about 94% were seen once. Sequencing was performed on peripheral blood, taken in the third trimester of pregnancy. Receptors originate from a female donor with multiple sclerosis, enrolled in a pregnancy study. CDR3s include the opening cysteine and the closing phenylalanine or tryptophan. The D gene is left open where the match is weak. Rows give clone size only sometimes, using once, few, many, or a class for an expanded clone.

J gene	V gene	D gene	clone size	CDR3 protein	CDR3 DNA
TRBJ2-3	TRBV6-1	TRBD2	NA	CASSVGLAGDGFRYF	TGTGCCAGCAGTGTTGGACTAGCGGGAGATGGATTTAGGTATTTT
TRBJ2-1	TRBV28	TRBD2	NA	CASSLVGRAYNEQFF	TGTGCCAGCAGTTTAGTCGGGAGGGCCTACAATGAGCAGTTCTTC
TRBJ2-3	TRBV21-1	NA	NA	CASSKAGAVSTDTQYF	TGTGCCAGCAGCAAAGCCGGTGCGGTTAGCACAGATACGCAGTATTTT
TRBJ1-1	TRBV19	NA	NA	CASRRTAKAFF	TGTGCCAGTAGAAGGACAGCTAAAGCTTTCTTT
TRBJ2-6	TRBV19	NA	NA	CASSISSGANVLTF	TGTGCCAGTAGTATATCATCTGGGGCCAACGTCCTGACTTTC
TRBJ2-7	TRBV5-1	NA	once	CASSATLGAYEQYF	TGCGCCAGCAGCGCGACCCTCGGGGCCTACGAGCAGTACTTC
TRBJ2-7	TRBV12-1	NA	NA	CASSFTGREGTYEQYF	TGTGCCAGCAGCTTTACGGGGCGGGAGGGTACCTACGAGCAGTACTTC
TRBJ1-3	TRBV4-3	TRBD1	NA	CASSPGQVGNTIYF	TGCGCCAGCAGCCCAGGACAGGTTGGAAACACCATATATTTT
TRBJ2-7	TRBV11-2	NA	NA	CASSMSSYEQYF	TGTGCCAGCAGCATGAGCTCCTACGAGCAGTACTTC
TRBJ2-7	TRBV5-6	TRBD2	NA	CASSTMTSGGHEQYF	TGTGCCAGCAGCACTATGACTAGCGGGGGACACGAGCAGTACTTC
TRBJ1-3	TRBV10-1	NA	NA	CASRRYQGSAGNTIYF	TGCGCCAGCAGAAGATATCAGGGAAGCGCTGGAAACACCATATATTTT
TRBJ2-7	TRBV9	NA	NA	CASSVVGGRDHEQYF	TGTGCCAGCAGCGTAGTGGGGGGGCGCGACCACGAGCAGTACTTC
TRBJ2-5	TRBV4-3	NA	few	CASSPHQGGRRVETQYF	TGCGCCAGCAGCCCTCACCAAGGGGGAAGGAGAGTAGAGACCCAGTACTTC
TRBJ1-2	TRBV6-6	TRBD1	NA	CASSQQGEFYGYTF	TGTGCCAGCAGCCAACAGGGGGAGTTTTATGGCTACACCTTC
TRBJ1-3	TRBV28	NA	few	CASRPGGAVSGNTIYF	TGTGCCAGCAGACCGGGGGGGGCGGTCTCTGGAAACACCATATATTTT
TRBJ2-3	TRBV19	TRBD2	NA	CASSTYGGTSGSVTDTQYF	TGTGCCAGTAGTACCTACGGCGGGACTAGCGGGAGTGTAACAGATACGCAGTATTTT
TRBJ1-5	TRBV28	TRBD1	NA	CASSMGQFNQPQHF	TGTGCCAGCAGTATGGGACAGTTCAATCAGCCCCAGCATTTT
TRBJ2-7	TRBV4-1	TRBD1	NA	CASSSRTGGSYEQYF	TGCGCCAGCAGTTCCCGGACAGGGGGCTCCTACGAGCAGTACTTC
TRBJ2-1	TRBV29-1	NA	NA	CSVEHHQGYEQFF	TGCAGCGTTGAACATCACCAGGGATATGAGCAGTTCTTC
TRBJ1-2	TRBV7-2	NA	NA	CASSLGMDRLNYGYTF	TGTGCCAGCAGCTTAGGAATGGACAGACTCAACTATGGCTACACCTTC
TRBJ1-2	TRBV9	NA	NA	CASSVAGFDRGYTF	TGTGCCAGCAGCGTAGCGGGATTTGACCGTGGCTACACCTTC
TRBJ2-5	TRBV10-3	NA	NA	CAISEPNKETQYF	TGTGCCATCAGTGAACCTAATAAAGAGACCCAGTACTTC